Each of the 30 T cell receptor beta chains below was sequenced from the same sample in a study of blood T cells in healthy people across ages. A second roughly 7 to 11 cycle PCR used barcoded and J-beta primers. TCRdb reprocessed the 5' RACE reads with MiXCR, giving one entry per CDR3 protein. The sample carries about 640,000 distinct CDR3 sequences, approximately 59% recorded once. Material for sequencing was blood. These receptors all come from a man aged 55 to 70 in good health.

The chain joins TRBV4-1 to TRBJ2-3; no definite D call. V was pared by 1 base and J by 6 bases, with 14 bases between. Germline V gene lookup returns CDR1 MGHRA and CDR2 YSYEKL. The CDR3 extends over 15 amino acids. CDR3 nucleotides: TGCGCCAGCAGCCAAGGAAGTCCGTTGCGGGATACGCAGTATTTT. Residues: CASSQGSPLRDTQYF.

Comments on this clonotype: A much more abundant neighbour one base away suggests this may be a read error. The rearrangement uses TRBV29-1 and TRBJ2-3; 7 bases line up with TRBD2. From germline, CDR1 is SQVTM and CDR2 ANQGSEA. The CDR3 is 13 amino acids. Here the CDR3 reads CGVGTSELDTQYF. CDR3 coding DNA: TGCGGCGTGGGTACTAGCGAGTTGGATACGCAGTATTTT.

A single count supports this clonotype. The gene calls are TRBV3-1 and TRBJ1-2; D call uncertain. Germline V CDR1 and CDR2: LGHDT, YNNKEL (reference sequence). The CDR3 runs 15 residues. Trimming removed 4 bases from V and 0 bases from J, with 12 bases in between. The DNA of the CDR3 is TGTGCCAGCAGCCGAACGACGGCTACTAACTATGGCTACACCTTC. Its protein is CASSRTTATNYGYTF.

This clonotype showed up just a few times. Compared with germline, one end of the junction differs, possibly owing to a read error. The chain uses TRBV29-1 and TRBJ1-2, with D hard to call. In germline, CDR1 is SQVTM, CDR2 ANQGSEA. The CDR3 totals 11 residues. This chain's CDR3 is CSVEGNDGYTF. The CDR3 nucleotides are TGCAGTGTTGAAGGTAACGATGGCTACACCTTC.

The chain combines TRBV6-5 with TRBJ1-6; TRBD1 aligns across 9 bases. The CDR3 length is 15 residues. CDR1 is MNHEY, CDR2 SVGAGI, per germline. Losses at the gene ends were 2 bases for V and 9 bases for J; bases not matched to a gene: 5. The CDR3 sequence: CASSYQDRGISPLHF. Here the CDR3 DNA reads TGTGCCAGCAGTTACCAGGACAGGGGCATTTCACCCCTCCACTTT.

The chain has TRBV2 and TRBJ2-1; D ambiguous. Germline V CDR1 and CDR2: SNHLY, FYNNEI. CDR3 size: 13 residues. The V and J ends lost 4 bases and 8 bases respectively, with 12 bases between them. The CDR3 DNA sequence: TGTGCCAGCAGTGTTGGCAGGTTGGATGAGCAGTTCTTC. Its translation is CASSVGRLDEQFF.

The CDR3 nucleotides read TGTGCCAGCAGCTCCAGACTCGTCGGCGAGCAGTACTTC. Amino acids: CASSSRLVGEQYF. V and J are TRBV5-5 and TRBJ2-4; unclear D gene. The tail of the sequence fits TRBJ2-7 better, so the J call may be wrong. The CDR3 sequence is 13 residues long. CDR1 SGHKS and CDR2 YYEKEE come from the germline V gene (reference sequence).

Of note for this clonotype: At one boundary the junction diverges from the germline segment, which might be a read error. The V and J genes are TRBV4-1 and TRBJ2-6; D possibly corresponds to TRBD1 (6 bases). CDR1 is MGHRA, CDR2 YSYEKL, per germline. The CDR3 is 18 residues long. The CDR3 nucleotides read TGCGTCAGCAGCCAAAGCGGAACAGGGTTGTCTGGGGCCAACGTCCTGACTTTC. Protein: CVSSQSGTGLSGANVLTF.

The rearrangement links TRBV29-1 to TRBJ2-2; D is perhaps TRBD1 or TRBD2 (5 bases each). Per germline, CDR1 SQVTM and CDR2 ANQGSEA. Trimming pared 7 bases from V and 6 bases from J, leaving 12 bases between. This CDR3 region has 12 residues. DNA of the CDR3: TGCAGCGCCCGAGGGGCTTCCGGGGAGCTGTTTTTT. Amino acids: CSARGASGELFF.

The V call is TRBV12-3 or TRBV12-4, the J call TRBJ2-3, with 14 bases fitting TRBD2. Germline trimming cut 7 bases from V and 5 bases from J; bases unmatched to any gene: 11. The CDR3 covers 17 residues. The CDR3 region is CASIRRLAGGVGDTQYF. CDR3 DNA sequence: TGTGCCAGCATTAGGAGACTAGCGGGGGGGGTGGGAGATACGCAGTATTTT.

This clonotype was detected only once. This chain connects TRBV12-3 or TRBV12-4 to TRBJ2-1; D is unclear. Trimming left V 3 bases short and J 13 bases short, with 16 bases between. This CDR3 has 13 amino acids. The chain's CDR3 is CASSFLGSRYQFF. The CDR3 DNA reads as TGTGCCAGCAGTTTCCTGGGCTCCCGATACCAGTTCTTC.

This clonotype appeared a few times. This chain uses TRBV29-1 with TRBJ2-5; 7 positions match TRBD1. The CDR3 length is 13 residues. Germline trimming cut 4 bases from V and 6 bases from J; bases unmatched to any gene: 8. In germline, CDR1 is SQVTM, CDR2 ANQGSEA. The CDR3 reads CSVATGTVKTQYF. CDR3 sequence (DNA): TGCAGCGTTGCTACGGGGACAGTGAAGACCCAGTACTTC.

The rearrangement links TRBV6-6 to TRBJ1-1; D is uncertain. V was clipped by 5 bases and J by 0 bases, with 13 bases between them. Germline CDR1 and CDR2: MNHNY and SVGAGI (reference sequence). The CDR3 spans 15 residues. The CDR3 region is CASSDHGELNTEAFF. The CDR3 nucleotides are TGTGCCAGCAGTGACCATGGGGAGTTGAACACTGAAGCTTTCTTT.

The genes are TRBV3-1 and TRBJ2-5; D is ambiguous. The CDR3 runs to 15 residues. The V end was cut by 2 bases, the J end by 2 bases, with 12 bases between. Germline V CDR1 and CDR2: LGHDT, YNNKEL (reference sequence). CDR3 nucleotide sequence: TGTGCCAGCAGCCAATTAGAGGTTTTACAAGAGACCCAGTACTTC. It codes for CASSQLEVLQETQYF.

The J gene is TRBJ2-4, the V gene TRBV11-2; 8 positions agree with TRBD2. Matching the DNA end better, TRBJ2-7 makes the J call doubtful. Germline-derived CDR1 and CDR2 are SGHAT and FQNNGV. The CDR3 is made up of 14 amino acids. DNA of the CDR3: TGTGCCAGTGACCGGGGGGGAAGCTCCTACGAGCAGTACTTC. The encoded protein is CASDRGGSSYEQYF.

CDR3 loop: CASRTDTGELFF. The CDR3 DNA follows: TGTGCCAGCAGAACGGACACCGGGGAGCTGTTTTTT. This chain joins TRBV6-2 or TRBV6-3 and TRBJ2-2; D is unclear. Germline CDR1 and CDR2: MNHEY and SVGEGT. V lost 6 bases, J lost 3 bases, and 5 bases lay in between. The CDR3 length is 12 residues.

The chain joins TRBV27 to TRBJ2-7; 9 bases line up with TRBD2. Germline V gives CDR1 MNHEY, CDR2 SMNVEV (reference sequence). This CDR3 comprises 18 residues. The V gene end was trimmed by 0 bases and the J gene end by 2 bases; junction bases not matched to a gene: 11. The CDR3 protein is CASSLSFPLAGRAYEQYF. The CDR3 nucleotides are TGTGCCAGCAGTTTATCCTTCCCCCTAGCGGGGAGGGCCTACGAGCAGTACTTC.

This chain uses TRBV5-1 with TRBJ2-7; TRBD1 aligns across 7 bases. The J call may be incorrect, as the DNA end agrees better with TRBJ2-5. The CDR3 consists of 14 residues. Germline assignment: CDR1 SGHRS and CDR2 YFSETQ. CDR3 region: CASSSGRGIETQYF. The CDR3 DNA follows: TGCGCCAGCAGCTCGGGCAGGGGGATAGAGACCCAGTACTTC.

CDR3 protein: CASRHYRGWETQYF. The CDR3 DNA sequence: TGTGCCAGCAGACACTACAGGGGTTGGGAGACCCAGTACTTC. The rearrangement joins TRBV28 to TRBJ2-5, with 7 nucleotides matching TRBD1. The V gene end was trimmed by 6 bases and the J gene end by 5 bases; junction bases not matched to a gene: 9. The CDR3 has 14 residues. Germline loops: CDR1 MDHEN, CDR2 SYDVKM.

This clonotype was observed a handful of times. The CDR3 reads CSARVEGTGVNEQYF. In DNA form, the CDR3 reads TGCAGTGCCCGGGTTGAAGGGACAGGGGTCAATGAGCAGTACTTC. The gene calls are TRBV20-1 and TRBJ2-7; 10 bases fit TRBD1. V was pared by 6 bases and J by 7 bases, with 15 bases of the junction left unmatched. Germline V gene data show CDR1 as DFQATT and CDR2 as SNEGSKA (reference sequence). The CDR3 contains 15 residues.

The rearrangement links TRBV20-1 to TRBJ2-5; D is possibly TRBD1 (5 bases). Trimming pared 5 bases from V and 11 bases from J, leaving 21 bases between. Germline lookup yields CDR1 DFQATT and CDR2 SNEGSKA (reference sequence). The CDR3 length is 13 residues. Here the CDR3 DNA reads TGCAGTGCTGTGACAGAGCCTGAGGATGAGCAGTACTTC. The encoded protein is CSAVTEPEDEQYF.

The rearrangement uses TRBV5-6 and TRBJ2-3; weak D call: TRBD2 (5 bases). Between the trimmed V and J ends, which lost 3 bases and 4 bases, there was a span of 9 bases. The CDR3 spans 13 residues. Germline lookup yields CDR1 SGHDT and CDR2 YYEEEE. CDR3 region: CASSWEPSDTQYF. CDR3 sequence (DNA): TGTGCCAGCAGCTGGGAGCCCTCAGATACGCAGTATTTT. Drawing the rest from reference TRBV5-6 and TRBJ2-3, the complete variable domain is DAGVTQSPTHLIKTRGQQVTLRCSPKSGHDTVSWYQQALGQGPQFIFQYYEEEERQRGNFPDRFSGHQFPNYSSELNVNALLLGDSALYLCASSWEPSDTQYFGPGTRLTVL.

This clonotype was seen only a few times. The chain is built from TRBV29-1 and TRBJ2-3; 9 positions agree with TRBD1. The germline V gene has CDR1 SQVTM and CDR2 ANQGSEA. V was clipped by 4 bases and J by 1 base; unmatched bases: 0. The CDR3 loop spans 13 amino acids. The CDR3 coding sequence is TGCAGCGTTGGGACAGGGGGCACAGATACGCAGTATTTT. Translating gives CSVGTGGTDTQYF.

The V and J genes are TRBV4-1 and TRBJ2-3; D may be TRBD2 (6 bases). The CDR3 contains 17 residues. The germline V gene encodes CDR1 MGHRA and CDR2 YSYEKL. The ends were cut back, 4 bases at V and 2 bases at J, with 19 bases in the middle. CDR3 sequence: CASSPGTPGVVTDTQYF. The CDR3 DNA reads as TGCGCCAGCAGCCCCGGGACGCCGGGGGTAGTCACAGATACGCAGTATTTT.

The CDR3 sequence is CSVLINYGYTF. The CDR3 DNA reads as TGCAGCGTTTTAATCAACTATGGCTACACCTTC. The rearrangement uses TRBV29-1 and TRBJ1-2; D not certain. Trimming shortened V by 5 bases and J by 2 bases, and 6 bases separated the two germline ends. Germline lookup yields CDR1 SQVTM and CDR2 ANQGSEA. The CDR3 length is 11 residues. The variable domain in full, with the rest retrieved from reference TRBV29-1 and TRBJ1-2, is SAVISQKPSRDICQRGTSLTIQCQVDSQVTMMFWYRQQPGQSLTLIATANQGSEATYESGFVIDKFPISRPNLTFSTLTVSNMSPEDSSIYLCSVLINYGYTFGSGTRLTVV.

This clonotype was counted once. The chain carries TRBV12-3 or TRBV12-4 and TRBJ1-1; 9 bases line up with TRBD1. Trimming removed 8 bases from V and 4 bases from J; junction bases left unmatched: 11. CDR3 length: 15 residues. The CDR3: CASRIAGTGFTEAFF. The CDR3 region has the DNA TGTGCCAGCCGAATCGCCGGGACAGGGTTCACTGAAGCTTTCTTT.

This chain uses TRBV7-2 with TRBJ2-1; 7 positions agree with TRBD2. Germline V gives CDR1 SGHTA, CDR2 FQGNSA. The CDR3 has 13 residues. V was clipped by 5 bases and J by 6 bases; unmatched bases: 4. CDR3 DNA: TGTGCCAGCAGCCGGACTAGTGCCAATGAGCAGTTCTTC. It translates to CASSRTSANEQFF.

This chain joins TRBV20-1 and TRBJ1-2, with D unresolved. With 5 bases removed from V and 3 bases from J, the gap between germline ends came to 10 bases. The germline V gene has CDR1 DFQATT and CDR2 SNEGSKA (reference sequence). The CDR3 loop spans 12 amino acids. CDR3 in DNA: TGCAGTGCTTCAGAGGATTACTATGGCTACACCTTC. This codes for CSASEDYYGYTF.

This clonotype was detected a few times. The chain combines TRBV27 with TRBJ1-1; D uncertain. The V gene lost 5 bases and the J gene lost 4 bases, with 11 bases spanning the gap. The CDR3 contains 13 residues. Germline V gene lookup returns CDR1 MNHEY and CDR2 SMNVEV (reference sequence). The CDR3 spells CASSPPYGTEAFF. CDR3 DNA sequence: TGTGCCAGCAGTCCTCCTTACGGCACTGAAGCTTTCTTT.

The V gene is TRBV29-1, the J gene TRBJ1-2; D unresolved. Trimming shortened V by 7 bases and J by 0 bases, and 9 bases separated the two germline ends. Germline loops: CDR1 SQVTM, CDR2 ANQGSEA. The CDR3 runs to 12 residues. CDR3 nucleotides: TGCAGCGACTTAGACCCTAACTATGGCTACACCTTC. This gives the protein CSDLDPNYGYTF.